The 3 T cell receptor beta chains reported below all come from one sample, sequenced in a study of blood T cell repertoires in COVID-19 (dated by TCRdb to the early 2020s). Libraries were built with the immunoSEQ multiplex PCR assay. TCRdb obtained this table from immuneACCESS and retained in-frame rearrangements with V and J assigned. These tables miss some clones; where compared with another copy, unresolved V genes account for less than half of the shortfall, and the remainder is unexplained. This sample comprises approximately 200,000 clones, just over 85% of them detected only once. The leading ten clones occupy 4.4% of the sample. What was sequenced was peripheral blood. The receptors stem from a man aged 50 to 59 with acute or convalescent COVID-19.

The genes are TRBV7-2 and TRBJ2-7; 8 positions match TRBD2. V lost 5 bases and J lost 2; bases outside the gene matches: 8. CDR3 length: 15 amino acids. Per the germline V gene, CDR1 is SGHTA and CDR2 is FQGNSA. In DNA form, the CDR3 reads TGTGCCAGCAGCCGGGGGGGCCCCGGGGCCTACGAGCAGTACTTC. Protein product: CASSRGGPGAYEQYF.

This clone was recorded a few times. The V call is TRBV4-1, the J call TRBJ1-1; D unclear. V was pared by 2 bases and J by 0 bases, with 16 bases between. From germline, CDR1 is MGHRA and CDR2 YSYEKL. There are 17 residues in the CDR3. The CDR3 DNA is TGCGCCAGCAGCCAACTGCCGCCCGTGAACTTGAACACTGAAGCTTTCTTT. Amino acids: CASSQLPPVNLNTEAFF.

The J gene is TRBJ2-1, the V gene TRBV7-5; the table's D call TRBD2 went unverified against the DNA. TRBV7-5 is tagged as a pseudogene. This CDR3 region has 15 residues. CDR3 sequence reads: CVRSSPRGGCHEQFF. The CDR3 DNA sequence: TGTGTCAGAAGCTCCCCGAGGGGGGGCTGCCATGAGCAGTTCTTC.